The sequence of this T cell receptor (beta chain) was determined in a study of blood T cell repertoires in COVID-19. TCRdb's copy holds only in-frame clones and misses some; the assay was immunoSEQ multiplex PCR. Here the sample spans roughly 300,000 clones, approximately 84% being singletons. Germline V gene sequence: CDR1 SGHTS, CDR2 YDEGEE. This CDR3 region has 15 residues. Trimming removed 5 bases from V and 2 bases from J; junction bases left unmatched: 5. This sequence joins TRBV5-8 and TRBJ2-5, with TRBD2 matching 11 bases. Sequencing was done on a sample of peripheral blood. This sequence originates from a human donor with COVID-19, enrolled during active disease. The donor label of this sample is uncertain. The DNA for the CDR3 is TGTGCCAGCAGTTCGGGACTAGCGGAACAAGAGACCCAGTACTTC. It yields the protein CASSSGLAEQETQYF.